The clone carrying this T cell receptor beta chain was observed a handful of times. Its target is not known. Sorting that relied on CD45RO/CCR7/CD25/CD127/CD95/CD27 yielded CD4+ naive, central memory, regulatory and stem cell-like memory cells. TCRB transcripts that were expressed got sequenced, as all of the isolated RNA had been reverse transcribed. TCRdb's copy holds only in-frame clones and misses some; the assay was immunoSEQ multiplex PCR. The sample includes a few hundred thousand clones, roughly a fifth of them seen just once. This sample was included in a study of beta chain features in type 1 diabetes. The CDR3 has 14 residues. Germline V gene data show CDR1 as ENHRY and CDR2 as SYGVKD. Deletions cut 3 bases from V and 5 bases from J, with 13 bases between. General study points: The similarity of naive, central memory and Treg TCRB repertoires appeared greater among patients than among healthy donors.

The receptor's source is a woman between 18 and 29 years old in good health. Input material: naive CD4+ T cells from blood. This chain links TRBV10-3 with TRBJ1-1, with unresolved D. CDR3 sequence: CAISDWPPGTEAFF. The DNA of the CDR3 is TGTGCCATCAGTGATTGGCCCCCTGGTACTGAAGCTTTCTTT.